The TCR beta chain under discussion was sequenced for a study of vaccination effects on CD4 cells after COVID-19. After more than 8 days in culture, the CD4+ T cells were isolated. Subjects were given two BNT162b2 or mRNA-1273 vaccine doses. IL-2 medium took the place of half the medium on both days 3 and 7. Sequencing used immunoSEQ multiplex PCR; TCRdb keeps in-frame clones, though not all of them. The data contain around 62,000 clones, around 69% of them singletons. Note on this clone: Its specificity is not known.

Broader study findings: Healthy vaccine recipients' vaccine-induced clones were almost all SARS-CoV-2 mono-reactive.

The CDR3 is 15 amino acids. The V end lost 7 bases, the J end lost 0 bases, and 16 bases lay between the germline ends. Germline-derived CDR1 and CDR2 are SGHTS and YDEGEE. This sample comprised CD4+ T cells from PBMCs cultured without peptide, obtained after COVID-19 vaccination. This receptor was obtained from a human donor who received a COVID-19 vaccine. The chain carries TRBV5-8 and TRBJ2-5, with TRBD1 as a possible D gene (6 bases). CDR3 protein: CASSGQGGYQETQYF. The CDR3 nucleotides are TGTGCCAGCTCGGGACAAGGGGGATACCAAGAGACCCAGTACTTC. Using reference TRBV5-8 and TRBJ2-5 for the parts outside the CDR3, the full variable domain is EAGVTQSPTHLIKTRGQQATLRCSPISGHTSVYWYQQALGLGLQFLLWYDEGEERNRGNFPPRFSGRQFPNYSSELNVNALELEDSALYLCASSGQGGYQETQYFGPGTRLLVL.